These 8 T cell receptor beta chains were all obtained from the same sample, sequenced in a study of shared T cell receptors in the human thymus. The method was immunoSEQ multiplex PCR; TCRdb's version includes in-frame clones alone and lacks a portion of them. Counted here are some 660,000 clones, 87% occurring once; the ten biggest clones make up 0.0094%. A further study also used this sample, focusing on human thymus T cells.

The sequenced material came from thymocytes. These receptor sequences come from a boy in the first two years of life with a congenital heart defect.

J is TRBJ2-7 and V is TRBV11-2; D is perhaps TRBD1 (5 bases). Per the germline V gene, CDR1 is SGHAT and CDR2 is FQNNGV. This CDR3 spans 16 amino acids. The V end lost 4 bases, the J end lost 3 bases, and 19 bases lay between the germline ends. CDR3 bases: TGTGCCAGCAGCTGCCCCCTACCAGGGAAGGACTACGAGCAGTACTTC. Translating gives CASSCPLPGKDYEQYF.

V gene TRBV6-6 combines with J gene TRBJ2-7, with a weak D call TRBD2 (6 bases). V was clipped by 3 bases and J by 8 bases, with 14 bases between them. This CDR3 has 13 amino acids. Germline CDR1 and CDR2: MNHNY and SVGAGI (reference sequence). CDR3 region: CASSYVGRSKQYF. CDR3 bases: TGTGCCAGCAGTTATGTGGGGAGGAGCAAGCAGTACTTC.

The chain has TRBV28 and TRBJ2-2; D might be TRBD1 (6 bases). The CDR3 runs to 17 residues. V gave up 8 bases and J gave up 2 bases, with 21 bases separating them. From germline, CDR1 is MDHEN and CDR2 SYDVKM. The CDR3: CASQKAPGHRNTGELFF. CDR3 nucleotides: TGTGCCAGCCAAAAAGCTCCGGGACACCGTAACACCGGGGAGCTGTTTTTT.

The CDR3 DNA follows: TGTGCCTGGAGTGGGGGGACAGGCCGCCTGATAGAGACCCAGTACTTC. This encodes CAWSGGTGRLIETQYF. This chain uses TRBV30 with TRBJ2-5; 8 positions agree with TRBD1. The CDR3 totals 16 residues. Germline V gives CDR1 GTSNPN, CDR2 SVGIG (reference sequence). V lost 1 base to trimming and J lost 4 bases; unmatched junction nucleotides: 11. Together with reference TRBV30 and TRBJ2-5, the CDR3 gives the full variable domain: SQTIHQWPATLVQPVGSPLSLECTVEGTSNPNLYWYRQAAGRGLQLLFYSVGIGQISSEVPQNLSASRPQDRQFILSSKKLLLSDSGFYLCAWSGGTGRLIETQYFGPGTRLLVL.

Worth noting for this clone: One end of the junction varies from germline; a read error may be responsible. The chain couples TRBV10-3 to TRBJ2-7, with 9 positions matching TRBD1. The CDR3 extends over 17 amino acids. In germline, CDR1 is ENHRY, CDR2 SYGVKD. The CDR3 bases are TGTGCCATCAGTGAGACAAAGGGACAGGGTACATCCTATGAGCAGTACTTC. This sequence encodes CAISETKGQGTSYEQYF.

The chain employs TRBV4-1 and TRBJ1-5; D not certain. The CDR3 runs 17 residues. CDR1 and CDR2 from the germline V gene are MGHRA and YSYEKL. Trimming removed 0 bases at V and 1 base at J, with 13 bases between. As DNA, the CDR3 is TGCGCCAGCAGCCAAGATCTAACGGTCTGGAGCAATCAGCCCCAGCATTTT. Its translation: CASSQDLTVWSNQPQHF.

The chain is built from TRBV6-5 and TRBJ2-5; D may be TRBD2 (6 bases). The V and J ends lost 2 bases and 4 bases respectively, with 17 bases between them. The CDR3 has 16 residues. Germline V gene lookup returns CDR1 MNHEY and CDR2 SVGAGI. This CDR3 reads CASSYGGGVPPETQYF. In DNA form, the CDR3 reads TGTGCCAGCAGTTACGGAGGAGGGGTCCCGCCAGAGACCCAGTACTTC.

The chain couples TRBV15 to TRBJ2-5, with TRBD2 matching over 10 bases. Germline CDR1 LNHNV, CDR2 YYDKDF (reference sequence). V gave up 8 bases and J gave up 5 bases; unmatched junction bases: 20. The CDR3 contains 18 residues. CDR3 in amino acids: CATHNSQRPSGGYETQYF. Here the CDR3 DNA reads TGTGCCACCCATAACTCCCAGCGCCCTAGCGGGGGTTATGAGACCCAGTACTTC. Combining the CDR3 with reference TRBV15 and TRBJ2-5 gives the whole variable domain DAMVIQNPRYQVTQFGKPVTLSCSQTLNHNVMYWYQQKSSQAPKLLFHYYDKDFNNEADTPDNFQSRRPNTSFCFLDIRSPGLGDTAMYLCATHNSQRPSGGYETQYFGPGTRLLVL.